This T cell receptor (beta chain) came from a study of blood T cell repertoires in COVID-19. Study at large: Some COVID-19 samples were acute and others convalescent; all came from the United States, Italy and Spain.

Trimming cost V 6 bases and J 8 bases, with 8 bases left between them. Germline CDR1 and CDR2: SGHVS and FQNEAQ. This CDR3 spans 12 amino acids. Produced via immunoSEQ multiplex PCR; TCRdb's table is partial and in-frame only. The sample has a few hundred thousand clones, about 90% seen once. Two negative PCRs, clearance, or symptom resolution had been documented for recovered Cohort 3 donors. The TCR originated in a woman in her twenties or thirties who had recovered from COVID-19. The chain carries TRBV7-8 and TRBJ1-6; D is possibly TRBD1 (6 bases). Sequencing input: PBMCs or T cells enriched from blood (not recorded which). Here the CDR3 DNA reads TGTGCCAGCAGGTCAGGGGATTCACCCCTCCACTTT. Protein: CASRSGDSPLHF. The whole variable domain, filled in from reference TRBV7-8 and TRBJ1-6, reads GAGVSQSPRYKVAKRGQDVALRCDPISGHVSLFWYQQALGQGPEFLTYFQNEAQLDKSGLPSDRFFAERPEGSVSTLKIQRTQQEDSAVYLCASRSGDSPLHFGNGTRLTVT.